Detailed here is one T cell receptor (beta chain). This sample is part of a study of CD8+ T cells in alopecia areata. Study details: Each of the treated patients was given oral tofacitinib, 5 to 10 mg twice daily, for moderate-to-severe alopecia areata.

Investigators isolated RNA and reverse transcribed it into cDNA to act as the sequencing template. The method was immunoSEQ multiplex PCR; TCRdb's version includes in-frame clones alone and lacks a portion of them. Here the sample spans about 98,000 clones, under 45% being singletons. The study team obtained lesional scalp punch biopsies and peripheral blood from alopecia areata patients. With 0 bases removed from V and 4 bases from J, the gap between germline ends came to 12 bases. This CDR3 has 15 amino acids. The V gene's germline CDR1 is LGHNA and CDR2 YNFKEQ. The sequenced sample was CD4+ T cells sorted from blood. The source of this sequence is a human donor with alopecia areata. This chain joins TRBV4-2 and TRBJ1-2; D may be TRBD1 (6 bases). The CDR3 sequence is CASSQDLGQSYGYTF. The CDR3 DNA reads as TGTGCCAGCAGCCAAGATCTCGGACAGAGCTATGGCTACACCTTC.